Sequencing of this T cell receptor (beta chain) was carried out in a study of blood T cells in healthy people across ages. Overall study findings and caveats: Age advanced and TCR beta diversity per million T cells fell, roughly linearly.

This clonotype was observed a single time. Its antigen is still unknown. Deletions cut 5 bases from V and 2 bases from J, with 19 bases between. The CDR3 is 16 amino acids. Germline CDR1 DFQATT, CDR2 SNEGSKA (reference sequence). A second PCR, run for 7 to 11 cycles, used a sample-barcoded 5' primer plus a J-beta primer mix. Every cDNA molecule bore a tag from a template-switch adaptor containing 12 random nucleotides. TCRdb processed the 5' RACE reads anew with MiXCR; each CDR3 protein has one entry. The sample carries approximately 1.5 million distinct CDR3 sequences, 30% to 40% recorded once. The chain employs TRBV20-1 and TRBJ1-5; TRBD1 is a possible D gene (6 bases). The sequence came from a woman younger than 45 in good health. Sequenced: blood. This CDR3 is CSAGIRWRTGNQPQHF. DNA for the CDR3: TGCAGTGCTGGGATCCGATGGAGGACAGGCAATCAGCCCCAGCATTTT.